This TCR beta chain was retrieved from a study of cytomegalovirus exposure and HLA in healthy donors. The length of the CDR3 is 13 residues. The germline gives CDR1 SGHAT, CDR2 FQDESV (reference sequence). After removal of 1 base from V and 8 bases from J, the junction contained 2 bases not matched to a gene. 60 Vbeta and 13 Jbeta primers were used in PCR. TCRdb's table, derived via immunoSEQ multiplex PCR, lists solely in-frame clones and lacks some. The profile covers approximately 140,000 clones, with more than 60% appearing a single time and 1.5% taken by the ten largest. This TCR came from a woman aged 18-35 years in good health and CMV-seronegative. The sequencing input was PBMCs. J is TRBJ2-1 and V is TRBV11-1, with TRBD2 matching 7 bases. The CDR3 bases are TGTGCCAGCAGCTTAGTAGCGGGCCATGAGCAGTTCTTC. Its translation: CASSLVAGHEQFF.